This is a list of T cell receptor beta chains from one sample in a study of T cell responses to AZD1222 COVID-19 vaccine. Using immunoSEQ multiplex PCR, the repertoire was profiled, and TCRdb retains in-frame clones only, with some absent. Counted here are 80,000 to 90,000 clones, under 95% occurring once; the ten biggest clones make up 3%. The sample was peripheral blood, taken on day 0 of AZD1222 vaccination. The receptors derive from an adult in good health. CDR3s include the opening cysteine and the closing phenylalanine or tryptophan. A D gene is named only where the DNA matches it firmly. Clone size is shown for a subset of rows, as once, few, many or a class of expanded clone.

TRBV28	TRBJ1-6	.	TRBD1	TGTGCCAGCAGTGGCCCGGGACAGCAAAATTCACCCCTCCACTTT	CASSGPGQQNSPLHF
TRBV7-9	TRBJ2-1	few	.	TGTGCCAGCAGCTTAGGGGAAAATGAGCAGTTCTTC	CASSLGENEQFF
TRBV29-1	TRBJ2-7	.	TRBD2	TGCAGCGTTTCCGGGACTAGTGGTATCGGCGACGAGCAGTACTTC	CSVSGTSGIGDEQYF
TRBV5-1	TRBJ2-2	.	.	TGCGCCAGCAGCTTAGGACACTCCAACACCGGGGAGCTGTTTTTT	CASSLGHSNTGELFF
TRBV3-1/TRBV3-2	TRBJ1-5	.	.	TGTGCCAGCAGCCAAGCATTGATTGTTTCGGGGGCTGAGCCCCAGCATTTT	CASSQALIVSGAEPQHF
TRBV28	TRBJ1-1	.	.	TGTGCCAGCAGTTTAAGCGCAGGGTTGGGAGGCACTGAAGCTTTCTTT	CASSLSAGLGGTEAFF
TRBV25-1	TRBJ1-4	.	.	TGTGCCAGCAGTGCTCTTTGGCCTAATGAAAAACTGTTTTTT	CASSALWPNEKLFF
TRBV27	TRBJ2-1	.	TRBD2	TGTGCCAGCAGAAACAATGCGGGAGTATACTACAATGAGCAGTTCTTC	CASRNNAGVYYNEQFF
TRBV5-5	TRBJ1-1	once	.	TGTGCCAGCAGAGGAGACTGGATGAACACTGAAGCTTTCTTT	CASRGDWMNTEAFF
TRBV6-6	TRBJ1-2	.	.	TGTGCCAGCAGTTCCCTGGACAGCGTCTATGGCTACACCTTC	CASSSLDSVYGYTF
TRBV30	TRBJ2-1	.	.	TGTGCCTGGAGTGGCGTGGGCTCCTACAATGAGCAGTTCTTC	CAWSGVGSYNEQFF
TRBV19	TRBJ1-1	.	TRBD1	TGTGCCAGTAGTATAGGTCCAGGGGGAGGCACTGAAGCTTTCTTT	CASSIGPGGGTEAFF
TRBV2	TRBJ1-5	few	.	TGTGCCAGCAGTGGGGGCGGTGATCAGCCCCAGCATTTT	CASSGGGDQPQHF
TRBV6-5	TRBJ1-1	.	TRBD1	TGTGCCAGCAGATTAGGGACAGGGGGGACTGAAGCTTTCTTT	CASRLGTGGTEAFF
TRBV5-1	TRBJ2-5	.	.	TGCGCCAGCAGCTATTTCTCAGCTATGTCCGGAGGAGAGACCCAGTACTTC	CASSYFSAMSGGETQYF
TRBV28	TRBJ2-1	.	TRBD1	TGTGCCAGCAGTCCACGGGACAGGGGAGGATGGAATGAGCAGTTCTTC	CASSPRDRGGWNEQFF
TRBV9	TRBJ1-2	.	.	TGTGCCAGCACTCGGTCGTCCCGCTATGGCTACACCTTC	CASTRSSRYGYTF
TRBV10-1	TRBJ2-7	.	.	TGCGCCAGCAGTGACCAGCGCCACTCCTACGAGCAGTACTTC	CASSDQRHSYEQYF
TRBV3-1/TRBV3-2	TRBJ1-2	.	.	TGTGCCAGCAGCCAAGGAGGGTGGAGGGGCTATGGCTACACCTTC	CASSQGGWRGYGYTF
TRBV11-2	TRBJ1-1	.	.	TGTGCCAGCAGCCGTACAGGGTACGAGAACACTGAAGCTTTCTTT	CASSRTGYENTEAFF
TRBV28	TRBJ1-2	.	.	TGTGCCAGCAGTCTGGACAGCAACTATGGCTACACCTTC	CASSLDSNYGYTF
TRBV11-1	TRBJ2-2	.	.	TGTGCCAGCAGCCCAAACCCGGTCGGGCGCACCGGGGAGCTGTTTTTT	CASSPNPVGRTGELFF
TRBV9	TRBJ1-5	.	.	TGTGCCAGCAGCGCTGGCGACCTACCCAATCAGCCCCAGCATTTT	CASSAGDLPNQPQHF
TRBV14	TRBJ1-3	few	.	TGTGCCAGCAGTCCCTCTGGAAACACCATATATTTT	CASSPSGNTIYF
TRBV9	TRBJ2-3	.	.	TGTGCCAGCAGCGCTAGAGACAGAGAAACAGATACGCAGTATTTT	CASSARDRETDTQYF
TRBV11-3	TRBJ2-3	.	.	TGTGCCAGCAGCTTAGGGCGAGTGGATACGCAGTATTTT	CASSLGRVDTQYF
TRBV7-2	TRBJ1-6	.	.	TGTGCCAGCAGCTTAGTTCAAGGGAAGTCACCCCTCCACTTT	CASSLVQGKSPLHF
TRBV6-5	TRBJ2-2	.	.	TGTGCCAGTCAAGTACATCTGAACACCGGGGAGCTGTTTTTT	CASQVHLNTGELFF
TRBV7-9	TRBJ1-4	.	.	TGTGCCAGCAGCTTAGTGGGATCTGAAAAACTGTTTTTT	CASSLVGSEKLFF
TRBV9	TRBJ2-7	once	.	TGTGCCAGCAGCGTAGGAGATCGACAGACCTACGAGCAGTACTTC	CASSVGDRQTYEQYF
TRBV11-2	TRBJ1-1	.	.	TGTGCCAGCAGCCCCCAACACGGGAACACTGAAGCTTTCTTT	CASSPQHGNTEAFF
TRBV7-3	TRBJ2-5	.	TRBD2	TGTGCCAGCAGCTTTAGGGCTGGGGGGGAAGAGACCCAGTACTTC	CASSFRAGGEETQYF
TRBV11-1	TRBJ1-3	.	.	TGTGCCAGCAGCTCCCTGACATTCAGCTCTGGAAACACCATATATTTT	CASSSLTFSSGNTIYF
TRBV25-1	TRBJ2-3	.	TRBD2	TGTGCCAGCAGTGAATCGGGGGGAGGCGGTCCTAGTCTTCTTACGCAGTATTTT	CASSESGGGGPSLLTQYF
TRBV10-1	TRBJ2-7	.	TRBD2	TGCGCCAGCAGTCCCCTAGCGGGAGCATCCTACGAGCAGTACTTC	CASSPLAGASYEQYF
TRBV5-1	TRBJ2-5	.	.	TGCGCCAGCAGCCGGGGGCCAGGGCCGCAAGAGACCCAGTACTTC	CASSRGPGPQETQYF
TRBV7-9	TRBJ2-7	.	.	TGTGCCAGCAGCCCCAGGGGATCCTACGAGCAGTACTTC	CASSPRGSYEQYF
TRBV27	TRBJ2-5	.	TRBD2	TGTGCCAGCAGTTTTTCTGGACTAGCGGGGAAGACCCAGTACTTC	CASSFSGLAGKTQYF
TRBV9	TRBJ1-4	few	.	TGTGCCAGCAGCGTAGACCGGGATGCCTCCCCAACTAATGAAAAACTGTTTTTT	CASSVDRDASPTNEKLFF
TRBV4-1	TRBJ2-3	.	.	TGCGCCAGCAGGGAAATAACGGAATCCACAGATACGCAGTATTTT	CASREITESTDTQYF
TRBV6-5	TRBJ1-3	.	TRBD1	TGTGCCAGCAGAAAGACAGGGAACTCTGGAAACACCATATATTTT	CASRKTGNSGNTIYF
TRBV2	TRBJ1-4	.	.	TGTGCCAGCACCTTGAGCGAGAAACTGTTTTTT	CASTLSEKLFF
TRBV4-1	TRBJ1-3	.	TRBD1	TGCGCCAGCAGCCTACAGGGGGCAAATGGAAACACCATATATTTT	CASSLQGANGNTIYF
TRBV28	TRBJ2-7	.	TRBD2	TGTGCCAGCAGCGCGAGCTTTGCGGGAGACTACGAGCAGTACTTC	CASSASFAGDYEQYF
TRBV3-1/TRBV3-2	TRBJ1-2	.	.	TGTGCCAGCAGCCAAGTGGCCCCAGGGCCAGGCTATGGCTACACCTTC	CASSQVAPGPGYGYTF
TRBV5-1	TRBJ1-5	.	TRBD1	TGCGCCAGCAGCTTGTATGGGGGACAGAACAATCAGCCCCAGCATTTT	CASSLYGGQNNQPQHF
TRBV30	TRBJ2-7	.	.	TGTGCCTGGAGCTGGTCGGGTAACGAGCAGTACTTC	CAWSWSGNEQYF
TRBV19	TRBJ1-5	.	TRBD1	TGTGCCAGTAGTTTGACAGGGGATCAGCCCCAGCATTTT	CASSLTGDQPQHF
TRBV19	TRBJ2-1	.	TRBD1	TGTGCCAGTACCAGACGACAGGGATCCAATGAGCAGTTCTTC	CASTRRQGSNEQFF
TRBV13	TRBJ1-1	.	TRBD1	TGTGCCAGCAGCTTATCCCAGGGGGTTTCTGAAGCTTTCTTT	CASSLSQGVSEAFF